This T cell receptor beta chain was captured in a study of blood T cells in healthy people across ages. This CDR3 comprises 15 residues. V lost 2 bases, J lost 8 bases, and 10 bases stayed unmatched. Looked up from germline, CDR1 is MNHEY and CDR2 is SVGAGI. PCR was performed a second time for about 7 to 12 cycles using a sample-barcoded 5' primer and a J-beta primer mix. One entry per CDR3 protein results from TCRdb running MiXCR on the 5' RACE reads. The profile shows around 1,000,000 distinct CDR3 sequences, roughly two fifths of them singletons. Sequencing input: blood. This receptor was obtained from a man younger than 35 in good health. This sequence joins TRBV6-5 and TRBJ1-2, with TRBD1 matching 8 bases. CDR3 bases: TGTGCCAGCAGTTACGGGTTTCAGGGGGCGCGAGGCTACACCTTC. Residues: CASSYGFQGARGYTF.